Listed here are 10 T cell receptor beta chains from one sample, sequenced in a study of blood T cell repertoires in COVID-19 (dated by TCRdb to 2020 to 2021). Preparation of the library involved the immunoSEQ multiplex PCR assay. This is the immuneACCESS table as TCRdb keeps it, with only in-frame sequences that have V and J called. A part of the clones is gone; compared with another copy, unresolved V genes explain less than half, and the rest is unexplained. The sample table lists about 60,000 clones, about nine tenths of them with a count of one. Of the sample, roughly a tenth falls within the top ten clones. The specimen sequenced was peripheral blood. These receptors were collected from a human donor with acute or convalescent COVID-19. The donor label of this sample is uncertain.

This rearrangement joins TRBV7-9 to TRBJ2-1, with 7 bases aligning to TRBD2. Unmatched junction bases numbered 8, after V lost 6 bases and J lost 0 bases. The CDR3 loop spans 16 amino acids. Germline CDR1 reads SEHNR; CDR2 reads FQNEAQ (reference sequence). The DNA for the CDR3 is TGTGCCAGCAGTGATCAGCGGGGTAGCTCCTACAATGAGCAGTTCTTC. Translation gives CASSDQRGSSYNEQFF.

This clone was counted a single time. The chain recombines TRBV6-5 with TRBJ2-1; 8 bases align to TRBD2. This CDR3 is built from 16 residues. Germline V gene lookup returns CDR1 MNHEY and CDR2 SVGAGI. The V and J ends lost 2 bases and 2 bases, in that order; junction bases with no gene match: 5. This CDR3 reads CASSYKRLAPYNEQFF. For the CDR3, the DNA is TGTGCCAGCAGTTACAAACGACTAGCGCCCTACAATGAGCAGTTCTTC.

The chain has TRBV5-1 and TRBJ2-3; 7 nucleotides match TRBD2. This CDR3 is 15 amino acids long. Germline CDR1 SGHRS, CDR2 YFSETQ. Trimming at V came to 1 base and at J to 0 bases, leaving 2 bases not matched to a gene. The CDR3 here is CASSLTSVSTDTQYF. DNA of the CDR3: TGCGCCAGCAGCTTGACTAGCGTAAGCACAGATACGCAGTATTTT.

The chain links TRBV2 to TRBJ2-5, with D uncertain. This CDR3 contains 12 residues. V was pared by 6 bases and J by 6 bases, with 11 bases between. Germline-derived CDR1 and CDR2 are SNHLY and FYNNEI. The CDR3 loop reads CASSGSQKTQYF. CDR3 DNA: TGTGCCAGCAGCGGGTCCCAGAAGACCCAGTACTTC.

CDR3 bases: TGTGCCACCAGCAGAGATCTTTCAGCGGGGGGGAGGGGGGAGACCCAGTACTTC. It encodes CATSRDLSAGGRGETQYF. V and J are TRBV15 and TRBJ2-5, with 10 bases identical to TRBD2. Germline CDR1 and CDR2: LNHNV and YYDKDF (reference sequence). V shed 0 bases and J 5 bases; nucleotides not matched to a gene: 12. This CDR3 has 18 residues.

On this clone itself: Other DNA sequences in this sample translate to the same CDR3. The chain recombines TRBV9 with TRBJ2-3; TRBD2 is a possible D gene (6 bases). Trimming took off 0 bases at V and 1 base at J, with 6 bases between the two ends. The CDR3 contains 14 residues. Germline CDR1 and CDR2: SGDLS and YYNGEE. The chain's CDR3 is CASSVGRGTDTQYF. The CDR3 DNA is TGTGCCAGCAGCGTAGGGAGGGGCACAGATACGCAGTATTTT. The variable domain in full, completed from reference TRBV9 and TRBJ2-3, reads DSGVTQTPKHLITATGQRVTLRCSPRSGDLSVYWYQQSLDQGLQFLIQYYNGEERAKGNILERFSAQQFPDLHSELNLSSLELGDSALYFCASSVGRGTDTQYFGPGTRLTVL.

The J gene is TRBJ1-2, the V gene TRBV5-1; D unclear. Germline V gene sequence: CDR1 SGHRS, CDR2 YFSETQ. V was clipped by 7 bases and J by 3 bases, with 13 bases between them. There are 13 residues in the CDR3. In DNA form, the CDR3 reads TGCGCCAGCGCGCCAGGTGGTGACTATGGCTACACCTTC. Protein: CASAPGGDYGYTF.

The chain recombines TRBV10-3 with TRBJ2-3; TRBD2 agrees at 9 bases. This CDR3 comprises 14 residues. J was trimmed by 3 bases and V by 10 bases; bases with no gene match: 8. Germline V gene sequence: CDR1 ENHRY, CDR2 SYGVKD. The CDR3 coding sequence is TGTGCCACTGAACCGGGACTAGCAACAGATACGCAGTATTTT. Translated: CATEPGLATDTQYF.

The V call is TRBV5-4, the J call TRBJ1-1; D not certain. The germline V gene has CDR1 SGHNT and CDR2 YYREEE (reference sequence). The germline V and J ends were trimmed by 3 bases and 4 bases, with 10 bases remaining between them. This CDR3 has 13 residues. CDR3 bases: TGTGCCAGCAGCTCTTTAGCGGGCACTGAAGCTTTCTTT. This gives the protein CASSSLAGTEAFF.

The gene calls are TRBV2 and TRBJ2-5; 11 nucleotides line up with TRBD1. Germline CDR1 reads SNHLY; CDR2 reads FYNNEI. The CDR3 runs 15 residues. Unmatched junction bases numbered 5, after V lost 3 bases and J lost 5 bases. The CDR3 DNA follows: TGTGCCAGCAGTGAGGACAGGGGGCATGGGGAGACCCAGTACTTC. Encoded protein: CASSEDRGHGETQYF.